This note documents a single TCR beta chain sequence. This sample also contains other DNA sequences that code for the same CDR3. The data belong to a study of shared clonotypes between healthy human individuals. The assay was immunoSEQ multiplex PCR, and TCRdb's table has in-frame clones only and misses some. The data contain more than 400,000 clones, 70% to 80% of them singletons. The germline V gene has CDR1 KGHSH and CDR2 LQKENI. The CDR3 consists of 13 residues. V lost 2 bases and J lost 1, with 4 bases in between. Sequenced input: PBMCs. The gene calls are TRBV18 and TRBJ2-3, with D hard to call. The sequence came from a woman aged 40 to 50 in good health. Some clones in this sample may be carry-over from other donors' samples. CDR3 sequence: CASSPSGTDTQYF. CDR3 nucleotides: TGTGCCAGCTCACCATCAGGCACAGATACGCAGTATTTT.